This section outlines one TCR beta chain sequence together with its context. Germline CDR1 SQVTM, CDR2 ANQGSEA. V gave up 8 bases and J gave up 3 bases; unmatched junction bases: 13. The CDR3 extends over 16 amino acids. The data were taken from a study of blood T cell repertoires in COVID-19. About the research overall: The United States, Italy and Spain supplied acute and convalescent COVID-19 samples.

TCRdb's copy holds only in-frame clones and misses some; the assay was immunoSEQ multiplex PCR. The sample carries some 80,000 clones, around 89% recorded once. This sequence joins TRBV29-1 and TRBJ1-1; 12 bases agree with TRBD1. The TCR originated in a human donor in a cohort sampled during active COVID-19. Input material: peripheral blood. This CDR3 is CSISSGTGGRDTEAFF. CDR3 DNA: TGCAGCATCTCTTCCGGGACAGGGGGCCGAGACACTGAAGCTTTCTTT.